The 22 T cell receptor beta chains listed next were all sequenced from one sample in a study of HIV-infected patients and healthy controls. Follow-up blood was drawn about 14 weeks, roughly three months, after antiretroviral therapy began. All unsorted peripheral T cells were captured because whole blood was used without fractionation. cDNA was made from 500 ng RNA using alpha and beta constant primers. Each of the alpha and beta chains got its own library through chain-specific third strand synthesis with indices. TCRdb independently ran MiXCR on the 5' RACE reads; one entry per CDR3 protein. The sample has approximately 5,500 distinct CDR3 sequences, around 8.8% seen once. The specimen was blood, collected during antiretroviral therapy. All receptors derive from an adult with HIV infection.

By sample share, this clonotype is medium-sized (0.01 to 0.1%). This chain links TRBV7-6 with TRBJ2-1, with 10 bases matching TRBD2. The CDR3 covers 16 residues. Trimming cost V 5 bases and J 2 bases; bases outside gene matches: 6. CDR1 is SGHVS and CDR2 is FNYEAQ in the germline V gene. CDR3 in amino acids: CASSPYSGGPYNEQFF. Written as DNA, the CDR3 is TGTGCCAGCAGCCCCTATAGCGGGGGGCCCTACAATGAGCAGTTCTTC.

This clonotype occurred many times. The V and J genes are TRBV7-6 and TRBJ1-4; TRBD1 aligns across 11 bases. The ends lost 1 base at V and 0 bases at J; junction bases unmatched: 1. The CDR3 has 17 amino acids. CDR1 and CDR2 from the germline V gene are SGHVS and FNYEAQ. CDR3 nucleotides: TGTGCCAGCAGCTTAGGGACAGGGGGCCCAACTAATGAAAAACTGTTTTTT. Translated: CASSLGTGGPTNEKLFF.

This clonotype was detected ten times or more. The chain joins TRBV7-2 to TRBJ2-4; D unclear. Germline V gene lookup returns CDR1 SGHTA and CDR2 FQGNSA. Trimming took off 5 bases at V and 0 bases at J, with 14 bases between the two ends. The CDR3 has 16 residues. The CDR3 loop is CASSPPEALAKNIQYF. The CDR3 DNA follows: TGTGCCAGCAGCCCCCCCGAGGCTCTAGCCAAAAACATTCAGTACTTC. The variable domain in full, completed from reference TRBV7-2 and TRBJ2-4, reads GAGVSQSPSNKVTEKGKDVELRCDPISGHTALYWYRQSLGQGLEFLIYFQGNSAPDKSGLPSDRFSAERTGGSVSTLTIQRTQQEDSAVYLCASSPPEALAKNIQYFGAGTRLSVL.

The table lists this clonotype with a few counts. The DNA of the CDR3 is TGTGCCAGCAGTCTCACCGAGGGGACCTACGAGCAGTACTTC. This translates into CASSLTEGTYEQYF. The V and J genes are TRBV6-5 and TRBJ2-7, with D perhaps TRBD1 or TRBD2 (5 bases each). The CDR3 runs to 14 residues. Trimming took 5 bases from V and 2 from J, leaving 13 bases between them. Germline V gene lookup returns CDR1 MNHEY and CDR2 SVGAGI.

The table lists this clonotype with many counts. V gene TRBV5-4 combines with J gene TRBJ2-6, with a possible D match to TRBD2 (5 bases). This CDR3 is 17 amino acids long. V lost 2 bases and J lost 0, with 12 bases in between. CDR1 SGHNT and CDR2 YYREEE come from the germline V gene (reference sequence). The CDR3 DNA reads as TGTGCCAGCAGCTTTCGGACTGCTCCCTCTGGGGCCAACGTCCTGACTTTC. Translating it yields CASSFRTAPSGANVLTF.

This clonotype was picked up many times. The rearrangement joins TRBV2 to TRBJ2-7; no firm D call. Germline assignment: CDR1 SNHLY and CDR2 FYNNEI. The V end was cut by 1 base, the J end by 0 bases, with 4 bases between. CDR3 size: 13 residues. The CDR3 region is CASSEGASYEQYF. The CDR3 DNA sequence: TGTGCCAGCAGTGAAGGAGCCTCCTACGAGCAGTACTTC.

This clonotype was recorded a few times. This chain links TRBV19 with TRBJ2-7, with TRBD1 matching over 7 bases. With V trimmed by 4 bases and J by 1 base, 4 bases remained unmatched. The CDR3 has 14 residues. CDR1 and CDR2 from the germline V gene are LNHDA and SQIVND (reference sequence). DNA for the CDR3: TGTGCCAGTAGTAAACAGGGGAAGTCCTACGAGCAGTACTTC. This encodes CASSKQGKSYEQYF. The variable domain in full, completed from reference TRBV19 and TRBJ2-7, reads DGGITQSPKYLFRKEGQNVTLSCEQNLNHDAMYWYRQDPGQGLRLIYYSQIVNDFQKGDIAEGYSVSREKKESFPLTVTSAQKNPTAFYLCASSKQGKSYEQYFGPGTRLTVT.

This clonotype was seen ten or more times. The V and J genes are TRBV7-3 and TRBJ2-5; D may be TRBD2 (5 bases). The V gene's germline CDR1 is SGHTA and CDR2 FQGTGA. The CDR3 has 13 amino acids. With 0 bases removed from V and 5 bases from J, the gap between germline ends came to 7 bases. The CDR3 sequence: CASSLTRGETQYF. The CDR3 nucleotides are TGTGCCAGCAGCTTAACGCGAGGGGAGACCCAGTACTTC.

This clonotype has at least ten counts. The chain recombines TRBV20-1 with TRBJ2-7, with 10 bases identical to TRBD2. V lost 5 bases, J lost 3 bases, and 10 bases stayed unmatched. This CDR3 region has 15 residues. CDR1 is DFQATT and CDR2 is SNEGSKA in the germline V gene (reference sequence). CDR3 protein: CSASSGGPLIYEQYF. Written as DNA, the CDR3 is TGCAGTGCTTCTAGCGGGGGCCCCTTAATCTACGAGCAGTACTTC.

There are many counts of this clonotype. The chain recombines TRBV7-6 with TRBJ1-1; no clear D. V was shortened by 5 bases and J by 5 bases, with 12 bases between the two germline ends. CDR1 SGHVS and CDR2 FNYEAQ come from the germline V gene. CDR3 length: 13 amino acids. CDR3 sequence: CASSPTRVTEAFF. For the CDR3, the DNA is TGTGCCAGCAGCCCCACGCGGGTGACTGAAGCTTTCTTT.

This clonotype is medium-sized (0.01 to 0.1%) within its sample. The chain is built from TRBV6-5 and TRBJ1-5; no clear D gene. CDR3 length equals 15 residues. Between the trimmed V and J ends, which lost 0 bases and 3 bases, there was a span of 9 bases. Germline assignment: CDR1 MNHEY and CDR2 SVGAGI. In DNA form, the CDR3 reads TGTGCCAGCAGTTACTCTGGCGGGAACAATCAGCCCCAGCATTTT. As protein: CASSYSGGNNQPQHF.

This clonotype was detected many times. The J gene is TRBJ2-7, the V gene TRBV7-2, with D maybe TRBD1 (6 bases). The CDR3 spans 14 residues. The V end lost 5 bases, the J end lost 6 bases, and 17 bases lay between the germline ends. Germline lookup yields CDR1 SGHTA and CDR2 FQGNSA. CDR3: CASSHTSTGSEQYF. As DNA, the CDR3 is TGTGCCAGCAGCCATACCTCCACAGGGTCCGAGCAGTACTTC. The complete variable domain, with remaining parts taken from reference TRBV7-2 and TRBJ2-7, reads GAGVSQSPSNKVTEKGKDVELRCDPISGHTALYWYRQSLGQGLEFLIYFQGNSAPDKSGLPSDRFSAERTGGSVSTLTIQRTQQEDSAVYLCASSHTSTGSEQYFGPGTRLTVT.

This clonotype has a handful of counts. V usage is TRBV19 and J usage is TRBJ2-5; the D gene is possibly TRBD2 (6 bases). Germline lookup yields CDR1 LNHDA and CDR2 SQIVND (reference sequence). CDR3 length: 14 residues. Trimming cost V 5 bases and J 4 bases, with 14 bases left between them. Here the CDR3 reads CASSSLGGLETQYF. CDR3 in DNA: TGTGCCAGTAGTTCACTAGGAGGGTTAGAGACCCAGTACTTC.

This clonotype was seen at least ten times. The chain couples TRBV10-3 to TRBJ2-3; TRBD1 agrees at 7 bases. The CDR3 is 14 residues long. The V gene's germline CDR1 is ENHRY and CDR2 SYGVKD. V shed 6 bases, J shed 2 bases, and the junction held 5 bases outside the gene matches. The CDR3 DNA is TGTGCCATCAGCCCGGGACAGAACACAGATACGCAGTATTTT. Amino acids: CAISPGQNTDTQYF.

The chain recombines TRBV29-1 with TRBJ2-3; 13 bases align to TRBD2. Trimming removed 4 bases from V and 2 bases from J; junction bases left unmatched: 15. CDR1 is SQVTM, CDR2 ANQGSEA, per germline. The length of the CDR3 is 19 residues. The CDR3 DNA sequence: TGCAGCGTTGCCCGGGGACTAGCGGGGAGACCTCCTCTCACAGATACGCAGTATTTT. Residues: CSVARGLAGRPPLTDTQYF.

This clonotype was picked up many times. The chain joins TRBV7-9 to TRBJ2-7; TRBD2 matches at 11 bases. Trimming removed 5 bases from V and 4 bases from J; junction bases left unmatched: 10. This CDR3 is built from 16 residues. Germline CDR1 SEHNR, CDR2 FQNEAQ (reference sequence). The CDR3 protein is CASSKTSGEEKYEQYF. CDR3 nucleotides: TGTGCCAGCAGCAAGACTAGCGGGGAGGAAAAGTACGAGCAGTACTTC. The full variable domain, completed using reference TRBV7-9 and TRBJ2-7, is DTGVSQNPRHKITKRGQNVTFRCDPISEHNRLYWYRQTLGQGPEFLTYFQNEAQLEKSRLLSDRFSAERPKGSFSTLEIQRTEQGDSAMYLCASSKTSGEEKYEQYFGPGTRLTVT.

This clonotype has more than one count but fewer than ten. The chain uses TRBV2 and TRBJ1-5; D not resolved. Looked up from germline, CDR1 is SNHLY and CDR2 is FYNNEI. The V gene lost 6 bases and the J gene lost 3 bases, with 9 bases spanning the gap. The CDR3 has 13 amino acids. The CDR3 bases are TGTGCCAGCAGCTACCGATTCAATCAGCCCCAGCATTTT. This translates into CASSYRFNQPQHF.

In its sample, this clonotype is medium-sized. The CDR3 sequence: CSARDWGGSLGTEAFF. The CDR3 DNA follows: TGCAGTGCTAGAGATTGGGGGGGGAGTTTGGGTACTGAAGCTTTCTTT. This chain connects TRBV20-1 to TRBJ1-1; D possibly corresponds to TRBD1 (5 bases). V shed 0 bases and J shed 5 bases, with 19 bases lying between them. The CDR3 is 16 amino acids. In germline, CDR1 is DFQATT, CDR2 SNEGSKA (reference sequence).

This rearrangement joins TRBV12-3 or TRBV12-4 to TRBJ2-6, with 7 bases aligning to TRBD1. The CDR3 totals 16 residues. V lost 6 bases and J lost 4; bases outside the gene matches: 9. This chain's CDR3 is CASRSTGSLGANVLTF. The DNA of the CDR3 is TGTGCCAGCAGGTCGACAGGGAGTCTGGGGGCCAACGTCCTGACTTTC.

This clonotype counts as medium-sized. The CDR3 nucleotides are TGTGCCAGCAGCCCAAGAGCCGGGTTTAACTATGGCTACACCTTC. Its protein product is CASSPRAGFNYGYTF. The chain recombines TRBV7-6 with TRBJ1-2, with D unresolved. Between the trimmed V and J ends, which lost 5 bases and 1 base, there was a span of 14 bases. Per germline, CDR1 SGHVS and CDR2 FNYEAQ. This CDR3 contains 15 residues.

This clonotype is labeled medium-sized. This chain links TRBV3-1 with TRBJ2-7; D may be TRBD1 (5 bases). Trimming removed 3 bases from V and 9 bases from J, with 15 bases in between. The CDR3 loop spans 13 amino acids. Germline CDR1 is LGHDT and CDR2 is YNNKEL (reference sequence). The CDR3 sequence: CASSHGAVSRQYF. The CDR3 nucleotides read TGTGCCAGCAGCCATGGGGCCGTTTCGCGGCAGTACTTC.

The V gene is TRBV19, the J gene TRBJ2-1, with D possibly TRBD2 on 6 matching bases. The germline CDR1 and CDR2 sequences are LNHDA and SQIVND (reference sequence). There are 15 residues in the CDR3. The V gene lost 2 bases and the J gene lost 7 bases, with 15 bases spanning the gap. The CDR3 DNA is TGTGCCAGTAGTATAAACACGGGACTCTATAATGAGCAGTTCTTC. Encoded protein: CASSINTGLYNEQFF.